This T cell receptor (beta chain) was documented in a study of T cell clones after liver transplantation. The wider study: In this trial, immunosuppression withdrawal was attempted within 2 years of liver transplant. Study observations and caveats: Rather than being deleted, graft donor-reactive T cells may have moved into the graft. These preliminary findings come from unstandardized post-transplant sampling times.

In regard to this clone: Its cognate antigen is unknown.

Produced via immunoSEQ multiplex PCR; TCRdb's table is partial and in-frame only. The sample shows around 76,000 clones, roughly 80% of them seen only once. Sequencing used CD4+ T cells from blood, obtained 12 months after liver transplant. This TCR was sampled from a human patient who received a liver transplant. The graft donor may be the source of some T cells.

The CDR3 protein is CASSLDGATSFSPYEQYF. The DNA for the CDR3 is TGTGCCAGCAGCTTAGACGGGGCTACTAGTTTCAGCCCCTACGAGCAGTACTTC. The V and J genes are TRBV11-2 and TRBJ2-7; D possibly matches TRBD1 or TRBD2 (5 bases each). Looked up from germline, CDR1 is SGHAT and CDR2 is FQNNGV. Trimming cost V 0 bases and J 2 bases, with 20 bases left between them. This CDR3 spans 18 amino acids. The full variable domain, in which reference TRBV11-2 and TRBJ2-7 provide the parts outside the CDR3, is EAGVAQSPRYKIIEKRQSVAFWCNPISGHATLYWYQQILGQGPKLLIQFQNNGVVDDSQLPKDRFSAERLKGVDSTLKIQPAKLEDSAVYLCASSLDGATSFSPYEQYFGPGTRLTVT.